This T cell receptor beta chain originates from a study of T cell responses to AZD1222 COVID-19 vaccine. Study-level results: Nearly half of spike-specific TCRs reportedly target unmutated variant regions. Regions 160-218 and 743-854 dominated among vaccine-associated CD4 TCRs spanning spike.

Profiled with immunoSEQ multiplex PCR; TCRdb holds only in-frame clones, not every one. This table has about 86,000 clones, under 95% appearing once. As for this clone: What it binds is not known.

Germline V CDR1 and CDR2: SQVTM, ANQGSEA. V gave up 5 bases and J gave up 8 bases, with 12 bases separating them. The CDR3 is 11 amino acids. The source was peripheral blood, collected on day 0 of AZD1222 vaccination. V and J are TRBV29-1 and TRBJ1-2; D gene uncertain. The receptor was isolated from an adult in good health. CDR3 bases: TGCAGCGTTTCCGGGATCGGAGGCTACACCTTC. Its protein is CSVSGIGGYTF.